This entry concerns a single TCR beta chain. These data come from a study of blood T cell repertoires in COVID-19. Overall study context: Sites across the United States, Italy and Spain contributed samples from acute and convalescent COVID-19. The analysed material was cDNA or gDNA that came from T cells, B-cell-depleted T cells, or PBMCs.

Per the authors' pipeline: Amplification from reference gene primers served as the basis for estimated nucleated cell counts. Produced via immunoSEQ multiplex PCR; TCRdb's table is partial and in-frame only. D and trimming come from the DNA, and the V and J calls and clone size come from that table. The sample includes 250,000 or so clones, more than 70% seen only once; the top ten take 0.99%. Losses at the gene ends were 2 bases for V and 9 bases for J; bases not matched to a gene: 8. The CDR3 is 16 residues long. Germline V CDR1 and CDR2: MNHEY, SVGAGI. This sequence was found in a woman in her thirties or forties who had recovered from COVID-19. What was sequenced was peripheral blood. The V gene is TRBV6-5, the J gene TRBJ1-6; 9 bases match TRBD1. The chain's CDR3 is CASSYAGQGPGSPLHF. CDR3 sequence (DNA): TGTGCCAGCAGTTACGCCGGACAGGGGCCGGGTTCACCCCTCCACTTT.